The clone carrying this TCR beta chain was counted between two and nine times. The data stem from a study of T cells in Graves' hyperthyroidism and ophthalmopathy. Amplified regions were TCR beta CDR3 sequences from RNA transcripts. HTBI primers were the set used in a first-round RT-PCR of the TCR CDR3. TCRdb redid the calling of the multiplex PCR reads with MiXCR, one entry per CDR3 protein. This table has 800,000 or so distinct CDR3 sequences, about two fifths appearing once. The CDR3 runs to 13 residues. The ends were cut back, 2 bases at V and 5 bases at J, with 9 bases in the middle. In germline, CDR1 is SGHDN, CDR2 FVKESK.

This TCR came from a man between 18 and 29 years old with Graves' hyperthyroidism. Sequenced sample: blood. The V call is TRBV14, the J call TRBJ2-5; D is possibly TRBD2 (6 bases). The CDR3 reads CASSQRLVETQYF. CDR3 nucleotides: TGTGCCAGCAGCCAAAGACTAGTGGAGACCCAGTACTTC.